This T cell receptor (beta chain) came from a study of cytomegalovirus exposure and HLA in healthy donors. The PCR was carried out with 60 Vbeta primers and 13 Jbeta primers. The table came from immunoSEQ multiplex PCR; TCRdb's copy has only in-frame clones and leaves some out. The data show fewer than 150,000 clones, about 85% seen once. This clone has only a few counts. The V end lost 4 bases, the J end lost 1 base, and 11 bases lay between the germline ends. The CDR3 spans 14 residues. Per the germline V gene, CDR1 is SQVTM and CDR2 is ANQGSEA. Sequenced material: PBMCs. The V call is TRBV29-1, the J call TRBJ1-5, with D uncertain. The sequence derives from a woman in her thirties in good health and CMV-seropositive. CDR3 region: CSVGGAGSNQPQHF. The CDR3 DNA reads TGCAGCGTTGGCGGCGCTGGAAGCAATCAGCCCCAGCATTTT.